This passage covers 27 T cell receptor beta chains from one sample sequenced in a study of T cells in Graves' hyperthyroidism and ophthalmopathy. Amplification of TCR beta CDR3 regions was performed using RNA transcripts as template. When the TCR CDR3 underwent first-round RT-PCR, the HTBI primer set was used. TCRdb re-derived calls from the multiplex PCR reads in MiXCR, one entry per CDR3 protein. The sample consists of 560,000 or so distinct CDR3 sequences, approximately 20% of them appearing once. Sequencing was carried out using blood. These receptors were taken from a man aged 40-49 years with Graves' ophthalmopathy.

In this sample, this clonotype turned up a few times. This chain connects TRBV6-1 to TRBJ2-5; 10 bases match TRBD1. In germline, CDR1 is MNHNS, CDR2 SASEGT. V trimming: 6 bases; J trimming: 3 bases; junction bases outside the gene matches: 7. This CDR3 spans 15 amino acids. Written as DNA, the CDR3 is TGTGCCAGCAGCAGCCGGGACAGGGGAGAAGAGACCCAGTACTTC. This sequence encodes CASSSRDRGEETQYF.

The chain is built from TRBV19 and TRBJ1-2; D remains unclear. V dropped 3 bases and J dropped 3 bases, with 2 bases sitting between them. CDR3 size: 11 residues. Germline CDR1 and CDR2: LNHDA and SQIVND (reference sequence). The DNA of the CDR3 is TGTGCCAGTAGTATTTACTATGGCTACACCTTC. This translates into CASSIYYGYTF.

This clonotype was observed a few times. This chain connects TRBV5-1 to TRBJ2-3; the match to TRBD2 covers 9 bases. The CDR3 has 17 residues. J lost 2 bases, V lost 5 bases, and 12 bases had no gene match. Looked up from germline, CDR1 is SGHRS and CDR2 is YFSETQ. The CDR3 here is CASRSGTAGGNTDTQYF. The CDR3 nucleotides are TGCGCCAGCAGATCGGGTACAGCGGGGGGAAACACAGATACGCAGTATTTT. Drawing the rest from reference TRBV5-1 and TRBJ2-3, the complete variable domain is KAGVTQTPRYLIKTRGQQVTLSCSPISGHRSVSWYQQTPGQGLQFLFEYFSETQRNKGNFPGRFSGRQFSNSRSEMNVSTLELGDSALYLCASRSGTAGGNTDTQYFGPGTRLTVL.

In this sample, this clonotype turned up many times. This chain links TRBV7-9 with TRBJ2-7; possibly TRBD1 for D (6 bases). With 4 bases removed from V and 2 bases from J, the gap between germline ends came to 18 bases. Germline lookup yields CDR1 SEHNR and CDR2 FQNEAQ (reference sequence). This CDR3 is built from 16 residues. The CDR3 region has the DNA TGTGCCAGCAGCTCATGGGAGTGGACAGCGACCTACGAGCAGTACTTC. Translating it yields CASSSWEWTATYEQYF.

J is TRBJ2-7 and V is TRBV4-1; D uncertain. Trimming cost V 0 bases and J 7 bases, with 10 bases left between them. CDR3 size: 13 residues. From germline, CDR1 is MGHRA and CDR2 YSYEKL. The CDR3 region has the DNA TGCGCCAGCAGCCAAGACTACCTAACGGAGCAGTACTTC. This sequence encodes CASSQDYLTEQYF.

The V call is TRBV28, the J call TRBJ2-5; D assignment may be TRBD1 or TRBD2 (7 bases each). The V gene's germline CDR1 is MDHEN and CDR2 SYDVKM. The CDR3 extends over 14 amino acids. V was trimmed by 6 bases and J by 5 bases, leaving 16 bases between them. The CDR3 DNA is TGTGCCAGCAGCCATCAGGGGGGGGGTGAGACCCAGTACTTC. Its protein is CASSHQGGGETQYF.

This clonotype has a handful of counts. This chain joins TRBV10-3 and TRBJ2-1; the D gene is possibly TRBD2 (6 bases). Germline values: CDR1 ENHRY, CDR2 SYGVKD. This CDR3 has 11 amino acids. V dropped 11 bases and J dropped 10 bases, with 15 bases sitting between them. The CDR3 protein is CAAQSGGEQFF. DNA of the CDR3: TGTGCCGCCCAATCAGGAGGGGAGCAGTTCTTC.

This clonotype has at least ten counts. J is TRBJ2-7 and V is TRBV7-8, with D possibly TRBD1 on 5 matching bases. Trimming took off 3 bases at V and 7 bases at J, with 13 bases between the two ends. Germline-derived CDR1 and CDR2 are SGHVS and FQNEAQ. The CDR3 is 13 amino acids. CDR3 region: CASSLGRSREQYF. Here the CDR3 DNA reads TGTGCCAGCAGCTTGGGGCGTTCGAGGGAGCAGTACTTC.

The chain employs TRBV6-1 and TRBJ1-5; possibly TRBD1 for D (5 bases). The CDR3 has 15 residues. Per the germline V gene, CDR1 is MNHNS and CDR2 is SASEGT. Trimming shortened V by 6 bases and J by 3 bases, and 15 bases separated the two germline ends. DNA for the CDR3: TGTGCCAGCAGACGAACCGACAGCCCCAATCAGCCCCAGCATTTT. Amino acids: CASRRTDSPNQPQHF.

This rearrangement joins TRBV5-6 to TRBJ2-3, with 10 positions matching TRBD2. From germline, CDR1 is SGHDT and CDR2 YYEEEE. There are 16 residues in the CDR3. V gave up 5 bases and J gave up 0 bases; unmatched junction bases: 6. The CDR3 protein is CASSYTSGASTDTQYF. CDR3 coding DNA: TGTGCCAGCAGTTACACTAGCGGGGCTAGCACAGATACGCAGTATTTT.

The chain joins TRBV28 to TRBJ1-5; unclear D gene. Per the germline V gene, CDR1 is MDHEN and CDR2 is SYDVKM. V was pared by 6 bases and J by 7 bases, with 10 bases between. The CDR3 consists of 12 residues. The CDR3: CASRQARQPQHF. CDR3 in DNA: TGTGCCAGCAGGCAGGCTAGACAGCCCCAGCATTTT.

This clonotype was found many times. This chain uses TRBV6-2 or TRBV6-3 with TRBJ1-2; D is undetermined. The V end lost 2 bases, the J end lost 3 bases, and 10 bases lay between the germline ends. The germline V gene has CDR1 MNHEY and CDR2 SVGEGT. The CDR3 extends over 14 amino acids. The CDR3 sequence: CASSYGAGHYGYTF. The CDR3 DNA sequence: TGTGCCAGCAGTTACGGAGCAGGCCACTATGGCTACACCTTC.

This clonotype was counted many times. The chain uses TRBV12-3 or TRBV12-4 and TRBJ2-1; D is unresolved. V was trimmed by 5 bases and J by 6 bases, leaving 5 bases between them. The CDR3 spans 11 residues. The CDR3 region has the DNA TGTGCCAGCAGTCGCCTCAATGAGCAGTTCTTC. Its protein product is CASSRLNEQFF.

This clonotype was counted between two and nine times. Compared with germline, one end of the junction differs, possibly owing to a read error. The chain is built from TRBV9 and TRBJ1-1; no reliable D call. Germline-derived CDR1 and CDR2 are SGDLS and YYNGEE. The CDR3 length is 14 residues. The CDR3 bases are TGTGCCGGCAGCGTAGTGGCATTGGGCACTGAAGCTTTCTTT. This encodes CAGSVVALGTEAFF.

The chain couples TRBV6-1 to TRBJ2-3; no clear D gene. This CDR3 has 15 amino acids. Germline lookup yields CDR1 MNHNS and CDR2 SASEGT. Trimming stripped 7 bases from V and 3 bases from J, with 17 bases between. The CDR3 nucleotides read TGTGCCAGCACCAACCGGGTTAAACCGACAGATACGCAGTATTTT. Translation gives CASTNRVKPTDTQYF.

The V call is TRBV10-3, the J call TRBJ2-7, with TRBD1 as a possible D gene (5 bases). Germline V gene data show CDR1 as ENHRY and CDR2 as SYGVKD. The CDR3 is 13 residues long. Trimming removed 3 bases at V and 5 bases at J, with 11 bases between. CDR3 region: CAISEGRGNEQYF. CDR3 DNA: TGTGCCATCAGTGAAGGTAGGGGCAACGAGCAGTACTTC.

This clonotype was found a few times. The chain combines TRBV5-1 with TRBJ2-1; 9 bases map to TRBD2. The J segment lost 4 bases and the V segment lost 1 base, leaving 3 bases of the junction unmatched. This CDR3 has 15 residues. Germline CDR1 SGHRS, CDR2 YFSETQ. The CDR3 protein is CASSLSGRNYNEQFF. The DNA for the CDR3 is TGCGCCAGCAGCTTGAGCGGGAGGAATTACAATGAGCAGTTCTTC.

The chain combines TRBV28 with TRBJ2-2, with 8 bases that match TRBD2. Trimming took 4 bases from V and 7 from J; bases not matched to a gene: 8. Looked up from germline, CDR1 is MDHEN and CDR2 is SYDVKM. CDR3 length equals 15 residues. CDR3 amino acids: CASSSAGDIGGELFF. DNA of the CDR3: TGTGCCAGCAGTTCAGCGGGAGACATAGGCGGGGAGCTGTTTTTT.

V is TRBV3-1 and J is TRBJ2-1; D is unresolved. Between the trimmed V and J ends, which lost 0 bases and 15 bases, there was a span of 12 bases. The CDR3 covers 12 residues. The germline V gene encodes CDR1 LGHDT and CDR2 YNNKEL (reference sequence). CDR3 nucleotides: TGTGCCAGCAGCCAAGATCAGCGAAGGGCGTTCTTC. Protein: CASSQDQRRAFF.

Concerning this clonotype itself: Since a much larger clone is just one base distant, this may be a read error. This chain's CDR3 is CASSGTGGKRTEASF. The CDR3 coding sequence is TGTGCCAGCAGCGGGACAGGGGGGAAGAGGACTGAAGCTTCCTTT. This chain links TRBV7-2 with TRBJ1-1, with 11 bases lining up with TRBD1. From germline, CDR1 is SGHTA and CDR2 FQGNSA. The CDR3 has 15 amino acids.

The chain uses TRBV9 and TRBJ2-7; unclear D gene. CDR3 length: 14 amino acids. V was clipped by 2 bases and J by 2 bases, with 11 bases between them. Germline CDR1 and CDR2: SGDLS and YYNGEE. In DNA, the CDR3 is TGTGCCAGCAGCGTGAGGTCGGGTACCTACGAGCAGTACTTC. Encoded protein: CASSVRSGTYEQYF.

The genes are TRBV4-3 and TRBJ2-5; 13 nucleotides match TRBD2. From germline, CDR1 is LGHNA and CDR2 YSLEER. The CDR3 spans 18 residues. V dropped 0 bases and J dropped 5; count of bases not matched to a gene: 9. This chain's CDR3 is CASSQDKTSGRPGETQYF. CDR3 nucleotide sequence: TGCGCCAGCAGCCAAGATAAGACTAGCGGGAGGCCGGGGGAGACCCAGTACTTC.

V gene TRBV5-1 combines with J gene TRBJ1-1, with TRBD1 matching 7 bases. CDR3 length equals 15 residues. The germline V gene has CDR1 SGHRS and CDR2 YFSETQ. The junction had 7 bases not matched to a gene; V was cut back by 3 bases and J by 2 bases. CDR3 nucleotide sequence: TGCGCCAGCAGCTCCCACGGACAGGTCAACACTGAAGCTTTCTTT. Residues: CASSSHGQVNTEAFF. The entire variable domain, with the rest obtained from reference TRBV5-1 and TRBJ1-1, is as follows: KAGVTQTPRYLIKTRGQQVTLSCSPISGHRSVSWYQQTPGQGLQFLFEYFSETQRNKGNFPGRFSGRQFSNSRSEMNVSTLELGDSALYLCASSSHGQVNTEAFFGQGTRLTVV.

This chain joins TRBV20-1 and TRBJ1-6, with TRBD1 matching 8 bases. The CDR3 length is 16 residues. Germline-derived CDR1 and CDR2 are DFQATT and SNEGSKA (reference sequence). Losses at the gene ends were 3 bases for V and 0 bases for J; bases not matched to a gene: 4. CDR3 sequence (DNA): TGCAGTGCTAGGGGGGACAGGAGCTCCTATAATTCACCCCTCCACTTT. Protein sequence: CSARGDRSSYNSPLHF.

Ten or more counts support this clonotype. The chain combines TRBV28 with TRBJ2-3; 8 bases are shared with TRBD2. Germline lookup yields CDR1 MDHEN and CDR2 SYDVKM. The length of the CDR3 is 19 residues. Trimming cost V 4 bases and J 4 bases; bases outside gene matches: 19. CDR3 nucleotide sequence: TGTGCCAGCAGTTCCCATGCTAGCGGGCGAAAAGGTGGTCCAGATACGCAGTATTTT. This sequence encodes CASSSHASGRKGGPDTQYF.

The chain joins TRBV5-1 to TRBJ2-1; TRBD2 aligns across 15 bases. Germline V gives CDR1 SGHRS, CDR2 YFSETQ. The CDR3 runs 18 residues. V shed 4 bases, J shed 4 bases, and the junction held 9 bases outside the gene matches. Here the CDR3 DNA reads TGCGCCAGCAGCGGGGGACTAGCGGGAGGTCTGGGTTACAATGAGCAGTTCTTC. Amino acids: CASSGGLAGGLGYNEQFF.

Many counts were recorded for this clonotype. The chain has TRBV4-2 and TRBJ2-1, with TRBD2 identical over 9 bases. The ends lost 1 base at V and 4 bases at J; junction bases unmatched: 5. This CDR3 is 16 amino acids long. Looked up from germline, CDR1 is LGHNA and CDR2 is YNFKEQ. This chain's CDR3 is CASSQGRSGGYNEQFF. For the CDR3, the DNA is TGTGCCAGCAGCCAAGGTAGAAGCGGGGGGTACAATGAGCAGTTCTTC.